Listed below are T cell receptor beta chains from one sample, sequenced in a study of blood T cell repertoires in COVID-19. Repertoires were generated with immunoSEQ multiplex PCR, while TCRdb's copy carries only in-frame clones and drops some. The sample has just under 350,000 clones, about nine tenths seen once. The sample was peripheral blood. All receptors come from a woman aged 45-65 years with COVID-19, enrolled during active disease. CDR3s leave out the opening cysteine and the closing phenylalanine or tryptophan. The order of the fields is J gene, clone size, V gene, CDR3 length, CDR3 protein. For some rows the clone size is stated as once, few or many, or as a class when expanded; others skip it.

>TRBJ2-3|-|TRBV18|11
ASSWTSTDTQY
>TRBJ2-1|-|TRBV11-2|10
ASTPSYNEQF
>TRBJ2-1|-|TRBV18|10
ASSLPDRAQF
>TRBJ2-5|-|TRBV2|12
ASKAGWYQETQY
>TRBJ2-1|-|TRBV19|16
ASWGPSGRARSYNEQF
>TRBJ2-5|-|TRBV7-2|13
ASSRPPGQGETQY
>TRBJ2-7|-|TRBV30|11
AWSQQADYEQY
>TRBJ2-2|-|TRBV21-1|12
ASSRRRATGELF
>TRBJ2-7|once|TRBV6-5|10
ASINELLEQY
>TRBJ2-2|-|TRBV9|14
ASSVGLAGNTGELF
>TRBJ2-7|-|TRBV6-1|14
ASSEEIRGLGYEQY
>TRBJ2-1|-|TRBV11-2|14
ASSFSGAPTHNEQF
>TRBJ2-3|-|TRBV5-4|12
ASSLRLAGDTQY
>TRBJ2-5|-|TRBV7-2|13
ASSLTSLNKETQY
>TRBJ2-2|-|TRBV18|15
ASSPPRQGAGTGELF
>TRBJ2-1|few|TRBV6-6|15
ASSPLAGGPSYNEQF
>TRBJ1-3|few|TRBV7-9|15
ASSLRVAASSGNTIY
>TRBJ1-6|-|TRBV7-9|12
ASTRDRIDSPLH
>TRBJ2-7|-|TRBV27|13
ASSTQPGGAGEQY
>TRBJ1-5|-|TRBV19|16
ASSVGTGRILSNQPQH
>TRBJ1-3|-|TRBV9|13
ASSVGGSSGNTIY
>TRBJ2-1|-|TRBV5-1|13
ASSLGLSSYNEQF
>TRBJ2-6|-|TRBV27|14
ASTLTGTSGANVLT
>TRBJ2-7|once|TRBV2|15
ASRMTEIKLDSYEQY
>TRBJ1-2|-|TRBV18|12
ASSPLRDSYGYT
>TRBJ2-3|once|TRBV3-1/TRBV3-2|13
ASSQPQGATDTQY
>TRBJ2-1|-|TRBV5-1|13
ASSHGLAGAHEQF
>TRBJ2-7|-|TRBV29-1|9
SVDDRNEQY
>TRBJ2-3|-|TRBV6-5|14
ASSYSGQGYSDTQY
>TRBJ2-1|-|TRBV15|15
ATSGLWGTSGSFEQF
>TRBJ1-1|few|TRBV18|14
ASSPNTGGAGTEAF
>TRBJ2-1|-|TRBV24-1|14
ATSDLGKAGINEQF
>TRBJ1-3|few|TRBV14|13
ASSQTWGGGNTIY
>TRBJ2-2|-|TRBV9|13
ASSATGGVTGELF
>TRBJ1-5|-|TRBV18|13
ASSPTEVEDQPQH
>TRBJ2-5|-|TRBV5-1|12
ASSLAGNQETQY
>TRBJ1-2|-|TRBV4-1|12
ASSQPGHRGGYT
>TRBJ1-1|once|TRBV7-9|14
ASSSMDRGFDTEAF
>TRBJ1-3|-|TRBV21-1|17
ASSKAGETALDTGNTIY
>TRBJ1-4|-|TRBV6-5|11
ASSSIGDEKLF
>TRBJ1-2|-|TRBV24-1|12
ATSDTGARNGYT
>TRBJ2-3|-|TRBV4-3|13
ASSQDLAAGDTQY